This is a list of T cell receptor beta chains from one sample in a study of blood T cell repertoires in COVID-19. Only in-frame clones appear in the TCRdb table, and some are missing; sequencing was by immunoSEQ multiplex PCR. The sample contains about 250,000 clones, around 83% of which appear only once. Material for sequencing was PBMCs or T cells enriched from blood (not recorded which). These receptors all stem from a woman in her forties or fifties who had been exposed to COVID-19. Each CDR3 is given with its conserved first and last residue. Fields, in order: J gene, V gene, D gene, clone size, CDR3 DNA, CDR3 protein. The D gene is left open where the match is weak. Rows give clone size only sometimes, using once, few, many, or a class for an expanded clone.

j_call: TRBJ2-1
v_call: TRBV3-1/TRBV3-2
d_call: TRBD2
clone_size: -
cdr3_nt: TGTGCCAGCAGCCCAGTATATAGCGGGGCGTACAATGAGCAGTTCTTC
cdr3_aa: CASSPVYSGAYNEQFF

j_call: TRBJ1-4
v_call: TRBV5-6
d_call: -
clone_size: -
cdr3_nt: TGTGCCAGCAGCTTAGGAGGTACCGCAACTAATGAAAAACTGTTTTTT
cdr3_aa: CASSLGGTATNEKLFF

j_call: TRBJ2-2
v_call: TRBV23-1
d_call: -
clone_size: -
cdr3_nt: TGCGCCAGCAGTCAAACCACAGGGTGGGCCGGGGAGCTGTTTTTT
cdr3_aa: CASSQTTGWAGELFF

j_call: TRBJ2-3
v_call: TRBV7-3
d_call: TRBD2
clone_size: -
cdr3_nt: TGTGCCAGCAGCCGGACCGGGGGGACAGATACGCAGTATTTT
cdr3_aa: CASSRTGGTDTQYF

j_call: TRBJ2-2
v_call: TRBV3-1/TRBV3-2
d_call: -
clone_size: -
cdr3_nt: TGTGCCAGCAGCCTAACCGGGGGGCTTTACACCGGGGAGCTGTTTTTT
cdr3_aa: CASSLTGGLYTGELFF

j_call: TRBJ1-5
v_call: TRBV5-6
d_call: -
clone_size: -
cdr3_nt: TGTGCCAGCGCCAGGGGAATGGGTTCTAATCAGCCCCAGCATTTT
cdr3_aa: CASARGMGSNQPQHF

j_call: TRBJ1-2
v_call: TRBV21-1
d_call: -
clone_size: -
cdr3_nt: TGTGCCAGCCCGGACAGGGAGGAAAAGGGCTACACCTTC
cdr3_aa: CASPDREEKGYTF

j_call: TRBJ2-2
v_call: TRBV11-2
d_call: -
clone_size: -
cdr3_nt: TGTGCCAGCAGCTTCGACGGACTCAACACCGGGGAGCTGTTTTTT
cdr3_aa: CASSFDGLNTGELFF

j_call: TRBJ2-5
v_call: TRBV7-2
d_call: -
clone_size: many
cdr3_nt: TGTGCCAGCAGCCCCACAGCCTTCCAAGAGACCCAGTACTTC
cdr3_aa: CASSPTAFQETQYF

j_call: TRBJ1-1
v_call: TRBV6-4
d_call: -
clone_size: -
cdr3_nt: TGTGCCAGCAGCCCGACTAGGGCTTTCTTT
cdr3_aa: CASSPTRAFF

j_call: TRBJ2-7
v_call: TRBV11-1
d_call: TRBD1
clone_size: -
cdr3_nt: TGTGCCAGCAGCCTCCCCGACAGGGCAGGCGAGCAGTACTTC
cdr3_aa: CASSLPDRAGEQYF

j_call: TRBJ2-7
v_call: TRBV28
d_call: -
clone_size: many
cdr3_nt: TGTGCCAGCAGTTCTTTCTCCTACGAGCAGTACTTC
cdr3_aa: CASSSFSYEQYF

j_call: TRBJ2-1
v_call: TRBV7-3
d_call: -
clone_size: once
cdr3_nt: TGTGCCAGCAGCCGACGCGGGACGGGTGAGCAGTTCTTC
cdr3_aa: CASSRRGTGEQFF

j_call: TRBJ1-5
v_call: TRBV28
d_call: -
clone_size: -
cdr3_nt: TGTGCCAGCAGGACTCCGCGGGGCGGTAGCAATCAGCCCCAGCATTTT
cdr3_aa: CASRTPRGGSNQPQHF

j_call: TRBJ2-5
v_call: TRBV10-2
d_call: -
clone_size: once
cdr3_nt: TGCGCCAGCAGTGAGTCGTCGGCACAGGGCCAAGAGACCCAGTACTTC
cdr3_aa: CASSESSAQGQETQYF

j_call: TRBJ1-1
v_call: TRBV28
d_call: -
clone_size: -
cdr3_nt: TGTGCCAGCAGTTGGGGGGTAGGTGAAGCTTTCTTT
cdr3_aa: CASSWGVGEAFF

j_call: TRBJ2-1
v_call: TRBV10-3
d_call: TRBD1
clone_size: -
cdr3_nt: TGTGCCATCAGCCCGACAGGGGGCAGCTACAATGAGCAGTTCTTC
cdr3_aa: CAISPTGGSYNEQFF

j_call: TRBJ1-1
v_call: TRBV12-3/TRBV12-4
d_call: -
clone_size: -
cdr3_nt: TGTGCCAGCAGTTTTGGGCAGGGGACTGAAGCTTTCTTT
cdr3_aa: CASSFGQGTEAFF

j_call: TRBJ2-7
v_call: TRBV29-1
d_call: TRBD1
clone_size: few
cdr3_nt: TGCAGCCCGGCCGGGACAGACGAGCAGTACTTC
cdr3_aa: CSPAGTDEQYF